This entry concerns a single T cell receptor (beta chain). This clone was found once. This clone's antigen is unknown. Base qualities are not at hand, and no much larger clone is one base apart. TCRbeta CDR3 regions were amplified from genomic DNA using the immunoSEQ Assay, a bias-controlled multiplex PCR. Per the authors' processing: Nucleated cell counts per sample were estimated from amplification of reference gene primers within the assay. Sequence reads were collapsed and filtered to measure the absolute abundance of every unique TCRbeta CDR3 rearrangement. For each sample, productive Simpson clonality was calculated as the square root of Simpson's diversity index across productive rearrangements. Sourced from immuneACCESS, this table was stored by TCRdb with only in-frame sequences that have V and J called. A share of the clones is absent; for the studies checked, an unresolved V gene accounts for under half, and the remainder has no known explanation. V and J calls and clone size are given by that table; D and trimming were obtained from the DNA. Counted in this sample were about 330,000 clones; 86% of them appeared once. The ten largest clones capture less than 11% of the sample.

Enrolling through a virtual design, the prospective study's participants ranged in age from about 18 to 89 years and lived across about two dozen United States geographic areas. To assign participants to cohorts, the prospective study relied on clinical history that participants themselves reported in a screening survey and a study questionnaire. Recovered participants in ImmuneRACE Cohort 3 were defined by two consecutive negative NP/OP PCR tests, clearance by a healthcare professional, or resolution of symptoms. Mobile phlebotomists in the prospective study collected whole blood, serum and a nasopharyngeal or oropharyngeal swab from every participant. Additional blood draws and questionnaires over an approximately two-month period could optionally be provided by prospective study participants. Before DNA extraction, blood samples from the prospective study were shipped at room temperature or frozen.

This entry belongs to a study of blood T cell repertoires in COVID-19 (dated by TCRdb to 2020 to 2022). Concerning the study at large: The collaborator samples originated in the United States, Italy and Spain and spanned the acute and convalescent phases of COVID-19. The prospective study material was composed of cDNA or gDNA derived from T cells, B-cell-depleted T cells, or PBMCs. Deeply sampled blood TCRbeta repertoires from subjects exposed to, actively infected with, or recovered from COVID-19 were included in the dataset. A freely available public database, intended as a resource for researchers studying the immune response to SARS-CoV-2, is where the repertoires were released. Samples were obtained from the ongoing ImmuneRACE study (first 160 participants) and from some 1,300 subjects provided by 6 global collaborators. The sample metadata nearly always contained a de-identified subject ID, COVID-19 status, age in years and sex. Where available, HLA class I and class II types were obtained from metadata supplied by the sample provider rather than from assay-based typing.

The research as a whole found: Clinical and demographic metadata were provided uncurated, with the amount varying by source and participant.

Trimming takes 0 bases off V and 1 base off J; junction bases not matched to a gene: 6. CDR1 and CDR2 are read off the germline V gene (reference sequence) as MNHEY and SMNVEV. The CDR3 spans 18 residues, from the cysteine through the phenylalanine. Of the read, only the CDR3 DNA is kept; its 54 bases are in frame from base 1. The chain is encoded by TRBV27 joined to TRBJ1-2; 12 junctional bases match TRBD1. The sample taken for sequencing was PBMCs or T cells enriched from blood (not recorded which). This clonotype originated in a young woman who had recovered from COVID-19. The CDR3 in this case is CASSLSGTGGARNYGYTF. The nucleotide sequence is TGTGCCAGCAGTTTATCCGGGACAGGGGGCGCCCGTAACTATGGCTACACCTTC.